The clone carrying this TCR beta chain showed up just a few times. This sample was included in a study of T cells after posttransplantation cyclophosphamide. The CDR3 extends over 14 amino acids. Germline CDR1 is SGHNT and CDR2 is YENEEA. Measured with immunoSEQ multiplex PCR; TCRdb has only the in-frame clones, and not every one. The sample holds roughly 40,000 clones, and no clone turns up only once. The origin of this receptor is a woman aged 45-60 years in good health and a related stem cell transplant donor. Sequencing used PBMCs. The chain is built from TRBV11-3 and TRBJ2-5; possible D gene TRBD1, 6 bases. The end of the DNA fits TRBJ2-7 better, so the J call may be wrong. As DNA, the CDR3 is TGTGCCAGCAGCTTCGCAGGGGTCACCTACGAGCAGTACTTC. Residues: CASSFAGVTYEQYF.